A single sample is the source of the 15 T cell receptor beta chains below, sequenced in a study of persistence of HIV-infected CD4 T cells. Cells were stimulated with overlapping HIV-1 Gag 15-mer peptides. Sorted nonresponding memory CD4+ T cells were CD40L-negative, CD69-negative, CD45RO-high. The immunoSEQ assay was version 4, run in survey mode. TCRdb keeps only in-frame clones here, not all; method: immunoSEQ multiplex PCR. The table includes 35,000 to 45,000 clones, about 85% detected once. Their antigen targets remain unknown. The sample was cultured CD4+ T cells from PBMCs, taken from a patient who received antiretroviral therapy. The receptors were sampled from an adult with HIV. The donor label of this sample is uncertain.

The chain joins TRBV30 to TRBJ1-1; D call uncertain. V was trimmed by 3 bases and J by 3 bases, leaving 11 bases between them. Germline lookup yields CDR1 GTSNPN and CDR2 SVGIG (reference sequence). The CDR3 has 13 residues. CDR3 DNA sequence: TGTGCCTGGAGAAATCTGCGGGACACTGAAGCTTTCTTT. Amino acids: CAWRNLRDTEAFF.

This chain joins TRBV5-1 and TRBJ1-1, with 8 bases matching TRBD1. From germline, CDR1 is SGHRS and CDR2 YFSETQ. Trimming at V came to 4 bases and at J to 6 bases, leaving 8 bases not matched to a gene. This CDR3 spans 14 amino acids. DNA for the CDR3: TGCGCCAGCAGCAAAGGACAGGGAGGGGCTGAAGCTTTCTTT. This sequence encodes CASSKGQGGAEAFF.

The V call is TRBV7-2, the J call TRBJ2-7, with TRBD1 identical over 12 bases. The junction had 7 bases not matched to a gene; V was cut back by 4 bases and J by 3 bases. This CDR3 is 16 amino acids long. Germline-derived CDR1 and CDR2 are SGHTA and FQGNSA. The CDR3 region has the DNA TGTGCCAGCAGCTCCCGGGACAGGGGGCTTCTCTACGAGCAGTACTTC. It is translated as CASSSRDRGLLYEQYF.

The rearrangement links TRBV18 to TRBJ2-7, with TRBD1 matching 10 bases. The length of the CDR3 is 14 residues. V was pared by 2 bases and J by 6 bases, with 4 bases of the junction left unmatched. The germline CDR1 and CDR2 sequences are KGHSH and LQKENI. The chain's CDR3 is CASSPGTGASEQYF. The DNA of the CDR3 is TGTGCCAGCTCACCAGGGACAGGGGCCAGCGAGCAGTACTTC.

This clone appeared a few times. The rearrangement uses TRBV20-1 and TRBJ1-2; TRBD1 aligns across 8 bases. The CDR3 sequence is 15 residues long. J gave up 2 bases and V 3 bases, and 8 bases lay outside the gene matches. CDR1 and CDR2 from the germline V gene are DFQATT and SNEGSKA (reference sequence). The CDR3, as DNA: TGCAGTGCTAGTGGCGGGGACAGGAAAAACTATGGCTACACCTTC. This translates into CSASGGDRKNYGYTF.

CDR3 protein: CASSELGTVRQPQHF. The DNA of the CDR3 is TGTGCCAGCAGTGAACTGGGGACCGTGCGGCAGCCCCAGCATTTT. This sequence joins TRBV2 and TRBJ1-5; possible D gene TRBD1, 5 bases. Germline assignment: CDR1 SNHLY and CDR2 FYNNEI. This CDR3 is 15 amino acids long. V was shortened by 2 bases and J by 7 bases, with 15 bases between the two germline ends.

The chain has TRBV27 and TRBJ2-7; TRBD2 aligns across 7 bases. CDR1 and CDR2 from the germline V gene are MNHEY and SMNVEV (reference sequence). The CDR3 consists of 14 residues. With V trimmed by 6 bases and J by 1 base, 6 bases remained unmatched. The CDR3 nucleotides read TGTGCCAGCAGCCCCTTGGGGGGGTCCTACGAGCAGTACTTC. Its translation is CASSPLGGSYEQYF.

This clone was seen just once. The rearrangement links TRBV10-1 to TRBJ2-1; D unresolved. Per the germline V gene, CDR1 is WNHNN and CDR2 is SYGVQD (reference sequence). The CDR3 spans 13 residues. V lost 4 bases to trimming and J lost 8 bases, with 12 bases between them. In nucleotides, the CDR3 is TGCGCCAGCAGTGTGGTCCTCGCAGATGAGCAGTTCTTC. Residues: CASSVVLADEQFF.

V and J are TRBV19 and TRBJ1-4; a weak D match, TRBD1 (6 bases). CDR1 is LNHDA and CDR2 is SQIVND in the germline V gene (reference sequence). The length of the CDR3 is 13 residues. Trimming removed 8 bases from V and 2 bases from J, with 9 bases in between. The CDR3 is CASSQGTNEKLFF. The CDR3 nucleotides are TGTGCCAGTTCCCAGGGGACTAATGAAAAACTGTTTTTT.

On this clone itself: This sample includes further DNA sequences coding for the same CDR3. Here the CDR3 reads CASSGGADTQYF. The CDR3 nucleotides read TGTGCCAGCAGTGGGGGAGCAGATACGCAGTATTTT. This chain connects TRBV6-4 to TRBJ2-3; D might be TRBD2 (5 bases). The CDR3 loop spans 12 amino acids. Per the germline V gene, CDR1 is MRHNA and CDR2 is SNTAGT. Trimming took 4 bases from V and 4 from J, leaving 6 bases between them.

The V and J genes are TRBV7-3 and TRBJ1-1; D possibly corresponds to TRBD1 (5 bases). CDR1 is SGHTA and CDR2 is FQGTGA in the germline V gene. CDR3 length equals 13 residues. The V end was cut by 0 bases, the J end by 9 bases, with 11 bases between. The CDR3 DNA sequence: TGTGCCAGCAGCTTAACTCAGGGCGGTCAAGCTTTCTTT. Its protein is CASSLTQGGQAFF.

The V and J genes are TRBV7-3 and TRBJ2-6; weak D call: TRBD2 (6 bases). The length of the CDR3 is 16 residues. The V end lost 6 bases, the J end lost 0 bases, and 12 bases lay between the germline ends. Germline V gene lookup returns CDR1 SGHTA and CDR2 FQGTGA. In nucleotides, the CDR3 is TGTGCCAGCAGGCCCCCGGGAGCCTCTGGGGCCAACGTCCTGACTTTC. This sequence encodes CASRPPGASGANVLTF.

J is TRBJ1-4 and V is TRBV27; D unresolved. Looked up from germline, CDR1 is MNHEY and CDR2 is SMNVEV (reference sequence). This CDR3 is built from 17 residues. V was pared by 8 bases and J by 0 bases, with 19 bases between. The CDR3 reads CASGMRADPTTNEKLFF. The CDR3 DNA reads TGTGCCAGCGGTATGAGGGCAGACCCAACAACTAATGAAAAACTGTTTTTT.

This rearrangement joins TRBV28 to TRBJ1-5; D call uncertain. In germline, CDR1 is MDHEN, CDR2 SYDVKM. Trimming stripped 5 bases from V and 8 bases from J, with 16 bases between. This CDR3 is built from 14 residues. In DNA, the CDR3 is TGTGCCAGCAGTCTTACAGCGCTCGAGGAGCCCCAGCATTTT. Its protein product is CASSLTALEEPQHF. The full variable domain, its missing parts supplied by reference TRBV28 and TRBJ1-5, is DVKVTQSSRYLVKRTGEKVFLECVQDMDHENMFWYRQDPGLGLRLIYFSYDVKMKEKGDIPEGYSVSREKKERFSLILESASTNQTSMYLCASSLTALEEPQHFGDGTRLSIL.

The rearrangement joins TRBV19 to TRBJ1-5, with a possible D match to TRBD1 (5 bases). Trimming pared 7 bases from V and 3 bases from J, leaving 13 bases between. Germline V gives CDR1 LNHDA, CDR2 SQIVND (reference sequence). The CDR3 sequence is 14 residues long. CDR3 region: CASTLRGANQPQHF. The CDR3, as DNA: TGTGCCAGTACTTTAAGAGGGGCCAATCAGCCCCAGCATTTT.